Listed below are T cell receptor beta chains from one sample, sequenced in a study of CD8 T cells in ankylosing spondylitis. From the 5' RACE reads, TCRdb called clonotypes with MiXCR, one entry per CDR3 protein. The table lists roughly 39,000 distinct CDR3 sequences, less than 3% of them singletons. The specimen sequenced was blood, either unsorted or a sorted T cell fraction (not recorded which). The receptors were gathered from a male donor with ankylosing spondylitis or in good health (not recorded which). Both conserved end residues are part of each CDR3. The D gene is left open where the match is weak. Only some rows state a clone size, as once, few, many or a class for expanded clones.

>13|TRBV9|many|TRBJ2-7|-
CASSAGPSDEQYF
TGTGCCAGCAGCGCCGGGCCCAGCGACGAGCAGTACTTC
>16|TRBV5-3|-|TRBJ2-5|-
CARSLVRSLDQETQYF
TGTGCCAGAAGCTTGGTAAGAAGTTTGGACCAAGAGACCCAGTACTTC
>15|TRBV9|many|TRBJ2-3|TRBD2
CASSVGLAGTDTQYF
TGTGCCAGCAGCGTAGGACTAGCGGGAACAGATACGCAGTATTTT
>15|TRBV9|many|TRBJ2-5|TRBD1
CASSVGDRGQETQYF
TGTGCCAGCAGCGTAGGGGACAGGGGGCAAGAGACCCAGTACTTC
>14|TRBV9|many|TRBJ2-3|-
CASSPPPGLDTQYF
TGTGCCAGCAGCCCACCCCCGGGTCTCGATACGCAGTATTTT
>11|TRBV9|few|TRBJ2-1|-
CASSSGYEQFF
TGTGCCAGCAGCTCCGGGTATGAGCAGTTCTTC
>16|TRBV9|many|TRBJ2-2|-
CASSRRSGLNTGELFF
TGTGCCAGCAGCCGCCGTAGCGGATTGAACACCGGGGAGCTGTTTTTT
>12|TRBV9|many|TRBJ2-5|-
CASSLGLETQYF
TGTGCCAGCAGCCTGGGTCTAGAGACCCAGTACTTC
>18|TRBV9|many|TRBJ2-6|-
CASTFGRQGTSGANVLTF
TGTGCCAGCACCTTCGGGAGACAGGGTACCTCTGGGGCCAACGTCCTGACTTTC
>14|TRBV9|many|TRBJ2-7|TRBD2
CASSTGTRVHEQYF
TGTGCCAGCAGCACTGGGACTAGGGTCCACGAGCAGTACTTC
>15|TRBV9|many|TRBJ2-2|TRBD2
CASSAGLGNTGELFF
TGTGCCAGCAGCGCGGGACTAGGGAACACCGGGGAGCTGTTTTTT
>15|TRBV9|many|TRBJ2-1|TRBD2
CASSVGLAGVHAQFF
TGTGCCAGCAGCGTAGGGCTAGCGGGAGTACATGCGCAGTTCTTC
>15|TRBV9|many|TRBJ2-5|-
CASSLDISYQETQYF
TGTGCCAGCAGCTTGGACATTTCGTACCAAGAGACCCAGTACTTC
>15|TRBV9|many|TRBJ2-7|TRBD2
CASSPEASGPYEQYF
TGTGCCAGCAGCCCCGAGGCTAGCGGTCCCTACGAGCAGTACTTC
>16|TRBV9|many|TRBJ2-3|TRBD2
CASSALAGLSTDTQYF
TGTGCCAGCAGCGCCTTAGCGGGACTTAGCACAGATACGCAGTATTTT
>18|TRBV9|many|TRBJ2-6|-
CASSRVAESGSGANVLTF
TGTGCCAGCAGCAGGGTAGCGGAATCCGGGTCTGGGGCCAACGTCCTGACTTTC
>16|TRBV9|many|TRBJ2-2|TRBD1
CASSVGTGLMTGELFF
TGTGCCAGCAGCGTAGGGACAGGGCTGATGACCGGGGAGCTGTTTTTT
>16|TRBV9|many|TRBJ2-3|-
CASSVAQGTLGDTQYF
TGTGCCAGCAGCGTAGCTCAGGGAACCCTGGGAGATACGCAGTATTTT
>13|TRBV9|many|TRBJ1-1|-
CASSVRGSTEAFF
TGTGCCAGCAGCGTAAGAGGCAGCACTGAAGCTTTCTTT
>17|TRBV9|many|TRBJ2-5|TRBD1
CASSARDRDHFRETQYF
TGTGCCAGCAGCGCCCGGGACAGGGACCACTTTCGGGAGACCCAGTACTTC
>18|TRBV9|many|TRBJ2-1|-
CASSGYVRGRGSYNEQFF
TGTGCCAGCAGCGGATATGTACGGGGCAGGGGCTCCTACAATGAGCAGTTCTTC
>18|TRBV9|many|TRBJ2-7|TRBD2
CASSVEASGRGPSYEQYF
TGTGCCAGCAGCGTAGAGGCGAGCGGGAGGGGCCCCTCCTACGAGCAGTACTTC
>15|TRBV9|many|TRBJ2-1|-
CASSRGQGAYNEQFF
TGTGCCAGCAGCCGTGGGCAGGGAGCCTACAATGAGCAGTTCTTC
>15|TRBV9|many|TRBJ2-3|-
CASSVGPTFTDTQYF
TGTGCCAGCAGCGTAGGTCCCACCTTCACAGATACGCAGTATTTT
>16|TRBV9|many|TRBJ2-5|TRBD2
CASSPRRLAGVETQYF
TGTGCCAGCAGCCCCCGCCGACTAGCGGGAGTAGAGACCCAGTACTTC
>18|TRBV9|many|TRBJ2-1|TRBD1
CASSGERAGQGAYNEQFF
TGTGCCAGCAGCGGCGAAAGAGCGGGACAGGGGGCCTACAATGAGCAGTTCTTC
>15|TRBV9|many|TRBJ2-5|TRBD2
CASSGLAGVGETQYF
TGTGCCAGCAGCGGGCTAGCGGGAGTTGGTGAGACCCAGTACTTC
>14|TRBV9|many|TRBJ2-5|-
CASSVDRQQETQYF
TGTGCCAGCAGCGTAGATCGGCAACAAGAGACCCAGTACTTC
>14|TRBV9|many|TRBJ2-7|-
CASSAYTSGGEQYF
TGTGCCAGCAGCGCCTATACTAGTGGTGGCGAGCAGTACTTC
>13|TRBV9|many|TRBJ1-1|-
CASSIDTNTEAFF
TGTGCCAGCAGTATTGACACGAACACTGAAGCTTTCTTT
>15|TRBV9|many|TRBJ2-1|-
CASSVPGATYNEQFF
TGTGCCAGCAGCGTACCGGGGGCTACCTACAATGAGCAGTTCTTC
>15|TRBV9|many|TRBJ2-1|TRBD2
CASSVGGRNYNEQFF
TGTGCCAGCAGCGTGGGCGGGAGGAACTACAATGAGCAGTTCTTC
>12|TRBV9|many|TRBJ1-1|-
CASSQDSAEAFF
TGTGCCAGCAGCCAGGACAGTGCTGAAGCTTTCTTT